This T cell receptor beta chain was identified during a study of cytomegalovirus exposure and HLA in healthy donors. Germline V lookup: CDR1 SGHTA, CDR2 FQGNSA. Between the trimmed V and J ends, which lost 1 base and 0 bases, there was a span of 4 bases. The CDR3 consists of 15 residues. Healthy bone marrow donors made up the donor group. 60 Vbeta and 13 Jbeta primers were used in PCR. Profiled with immunoSEQ multiplex PCR; TCRdb holds only in-frame clones, not every one. The table includes more than 85,000 clones, about 81% detected once. The receptor comes from a man aged 25-45 years in good health and CMV-seronegative. This chain connects TRBV7-2 to TRBJ1-6, with D unclear. The sequenced sample was PBMCs. The CDR3 reads CASSLESSYNSPLHF. The CDR3 DNA is TGTGCCAGCAGCTTAGAGAGCTCCTATAATTCACCCCTCCACTTT.